This T cell receptor (beta chain) was recorded in a study of T cell changes during pregnancy in multiple sclerosis. V shed 4 bases and J 7 bases; nucleotides not matched to a gene: 10. This CDR3 spans 15 amino acids. The V gene's germline CDR1 is LGHNA and CDR2 YSLEER. The data were produced by immunoSEQ multiplex PCR, yet TCRdb's version contains in-frame clones alone and is incomplete. Here the sample spans some 27,000 clones, approximately 92% being singletons. The material sequenced was CD4+ T cells from peripheral blood mononuclear cells, taken in the second trimester of pregnancy. The chain uses TRBV4-3 and TRBJ2-3, with 8 bases fitting TRBD2. The receptor was derived from a female donor with multiple sclerosis, enrolled in a pregnancy study. In DNA, the CDR3 is TGCGCCAGCAGCCGGCAGCGGGGGCCCCCAAATACGCAGTATTTT. Protein sequence: CASSRQRGPPNTQYF.